This entry concerns a single T cell receptor beta chain. Replicate PCRs run on sorted subsets employed 200 ng DNA, 25,000 to 35,000 T cell genomes. Clones were read by immunoSEQ multiplex PCR, and TCRdb kept only the in-frame ones, dropping some. The table lists approximately 2,300,000 clones, under 95% of them singletons. This sample is drawn from a study of shared clonotypes between healthy human individuals. Trimming removed 2 bases from V and 1 base from J, with 10 bases in between. In germline, CDR1 is MDHEN, CDR2 SYDVKM. The CDR3 loop spans 15 amino acids. The receptor was derived from a man between 18 and 29 years old in good health. Some clones in this sample may be carry-over from other donors' samples. The chain combines TRBV28 with TRBJ2-3; D possibly corresponds to TRBD1 (5 bases). The sample comprised naive CD4+ T cells from PBMCs. Subset given: CD45RA+ positively selected. The CDR3 reads CASSLAGYGTDTQYF. The CDR3 region has the DNA TGTGCCAGCAGTTTAGCAGGGTACGGCACAGATACGCAGTATTTT.